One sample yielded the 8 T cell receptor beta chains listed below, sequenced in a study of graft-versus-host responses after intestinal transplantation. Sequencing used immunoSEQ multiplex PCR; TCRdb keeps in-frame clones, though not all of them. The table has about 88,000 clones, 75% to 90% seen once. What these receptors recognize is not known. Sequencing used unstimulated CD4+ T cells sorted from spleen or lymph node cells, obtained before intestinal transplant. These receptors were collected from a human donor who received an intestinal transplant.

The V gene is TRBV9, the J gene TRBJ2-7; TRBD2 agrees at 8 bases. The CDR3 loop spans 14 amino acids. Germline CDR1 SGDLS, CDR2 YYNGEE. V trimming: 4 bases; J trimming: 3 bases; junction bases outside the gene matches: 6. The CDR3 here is CASSPGGELYEQYF. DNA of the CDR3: TGTGCCAGCAGCCCCGGGGGGGAGCTCTACGAGCAGTACTTC.

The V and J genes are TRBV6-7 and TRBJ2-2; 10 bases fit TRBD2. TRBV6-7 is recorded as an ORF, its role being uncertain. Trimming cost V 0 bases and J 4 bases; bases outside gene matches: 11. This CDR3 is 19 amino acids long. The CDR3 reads CASSYSKSSGGAGTGELFF. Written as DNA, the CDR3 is TGTGCCAGCAGTTACTCGAAGTCCAGCGGGGGGGCGGGCACCGGGGAGCTGTTTTTT.

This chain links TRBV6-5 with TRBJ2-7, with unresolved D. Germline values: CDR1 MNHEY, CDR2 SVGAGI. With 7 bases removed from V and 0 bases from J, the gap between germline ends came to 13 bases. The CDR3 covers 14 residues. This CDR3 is CASTTSRSSYEQYF. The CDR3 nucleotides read TGTGCCAGCACCACATCACGAAGCTCCTACGAGCAGTACTTC.

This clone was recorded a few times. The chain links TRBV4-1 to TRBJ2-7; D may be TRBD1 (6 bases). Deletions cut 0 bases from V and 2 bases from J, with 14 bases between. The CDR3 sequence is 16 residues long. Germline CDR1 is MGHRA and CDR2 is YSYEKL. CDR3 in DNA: TGCGCCAGCAGCCAAGACCCCGGGACACCTCCCTACGAGCAGTACTTC. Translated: CASSQDPGTPPYEQYF.

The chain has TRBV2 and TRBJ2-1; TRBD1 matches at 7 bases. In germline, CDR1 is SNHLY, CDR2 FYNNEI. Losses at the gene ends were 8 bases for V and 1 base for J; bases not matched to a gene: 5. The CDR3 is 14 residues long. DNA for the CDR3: TGTGCCAGCCAAAGACAGGGATCCTACAATGAGCAGTTCTTC. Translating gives CASQRQGSYNEQFF.

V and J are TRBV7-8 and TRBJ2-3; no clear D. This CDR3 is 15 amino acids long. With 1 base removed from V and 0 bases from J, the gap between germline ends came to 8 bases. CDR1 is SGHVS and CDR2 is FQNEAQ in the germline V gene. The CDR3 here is CASSLDRPSTDTQYF. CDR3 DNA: TGTGCCAGCAGCTTAGACAGACCTAGCACAGATACGCAGTATTTT.

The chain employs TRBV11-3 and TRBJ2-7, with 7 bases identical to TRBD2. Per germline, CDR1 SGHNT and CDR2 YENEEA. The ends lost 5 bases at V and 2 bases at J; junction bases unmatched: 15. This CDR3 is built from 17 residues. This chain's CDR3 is CASSPGGGSGGAYEQYF. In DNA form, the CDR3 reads TGTGCCAGCAGCCCCGGCGGCGGGAGTGGGGGGGCCTACGAGCAGTACTTC.

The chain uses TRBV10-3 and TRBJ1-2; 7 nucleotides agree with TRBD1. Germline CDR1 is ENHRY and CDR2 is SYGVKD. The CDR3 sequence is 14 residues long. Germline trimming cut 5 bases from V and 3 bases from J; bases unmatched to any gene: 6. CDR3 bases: TGTGCCATCAGTTCCGGGACAGCTTACTATGGCTACACCTTC. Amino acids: CAISSGTAYYGYTF.